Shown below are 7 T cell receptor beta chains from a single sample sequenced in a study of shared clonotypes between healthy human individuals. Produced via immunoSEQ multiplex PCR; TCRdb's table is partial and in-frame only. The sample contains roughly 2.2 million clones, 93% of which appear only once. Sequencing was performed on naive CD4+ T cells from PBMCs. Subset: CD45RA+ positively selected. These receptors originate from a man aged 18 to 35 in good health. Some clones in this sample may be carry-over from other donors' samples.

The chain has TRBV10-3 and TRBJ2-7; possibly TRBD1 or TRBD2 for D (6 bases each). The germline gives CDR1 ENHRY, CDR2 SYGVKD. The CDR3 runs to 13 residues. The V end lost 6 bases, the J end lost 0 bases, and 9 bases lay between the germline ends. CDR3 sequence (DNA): TGTGCCATCAGGCGGGACACCTCCTACGAGCAGTACTTC. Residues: CAIRRDTSYEQYF.

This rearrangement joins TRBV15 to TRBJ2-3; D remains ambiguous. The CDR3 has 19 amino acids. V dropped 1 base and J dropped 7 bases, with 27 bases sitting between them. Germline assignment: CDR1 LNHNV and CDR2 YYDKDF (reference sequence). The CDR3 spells CATSRGRSGNHQSSNTQYF. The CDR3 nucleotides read TGTGCCACCAGCAGAGGCCGATCTGGAAACCATCAATCATCTAATACGCAGTATTTT.

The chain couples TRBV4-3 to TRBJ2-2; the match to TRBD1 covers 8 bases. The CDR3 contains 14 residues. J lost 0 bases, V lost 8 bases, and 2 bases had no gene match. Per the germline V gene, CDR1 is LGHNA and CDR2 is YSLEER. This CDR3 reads CASRGQANTGELFF. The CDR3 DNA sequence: TGCGCCAGCCGGGGACAGGCGAACACCGGGGAGCTGTTTTTT.

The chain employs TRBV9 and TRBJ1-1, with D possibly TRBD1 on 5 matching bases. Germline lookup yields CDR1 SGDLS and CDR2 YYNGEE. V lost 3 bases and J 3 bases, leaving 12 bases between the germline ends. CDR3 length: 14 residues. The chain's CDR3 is CASSGGDDYTEAFF. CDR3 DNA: TGTGCCAGCAGCGGAGGGGACGACTACACTGAAGCTTTCTTT.

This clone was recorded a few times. This CDR3 is CASSPTGGSGNTIYF. The DNA of the CDR3 is TGTGCCAGCAGTCCTACAGGGGGAAGTGGAAACACCATATATTTT. The rearrangement uses TRBV2 and TRBJ1-3; TRBD1 agrees at 8 bases. CDR3 length: 15 amino acids. Germline lookup yields CDR1 SNHLY and CDR2 FYNNEI. V was pared by 5 bases and J by 3 bases, with 6 bases of the junction left unmatched.

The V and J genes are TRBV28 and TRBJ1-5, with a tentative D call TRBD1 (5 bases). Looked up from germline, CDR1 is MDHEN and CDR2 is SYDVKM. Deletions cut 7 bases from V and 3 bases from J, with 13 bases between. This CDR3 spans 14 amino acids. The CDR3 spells CASKVGEDNQPQHF. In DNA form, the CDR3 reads TGTGCCAGCAAGGTAGGGGAGGACAATCAGCCCCAGCATTTT.

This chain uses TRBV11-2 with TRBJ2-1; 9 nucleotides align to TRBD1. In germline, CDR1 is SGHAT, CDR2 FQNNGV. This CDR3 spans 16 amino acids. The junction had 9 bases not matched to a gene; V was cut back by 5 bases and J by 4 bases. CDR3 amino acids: CASSTRTGVSYNEQFF. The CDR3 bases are TGTGCCAGCAGCACAAGGACAGGGGTCTCTTACAATGAGCAGTTCTTC.